A selection of T cell receptor beta chains follows, all from one sample in a study of brain T cells in children with intractable seizures. The table came from immunoSEQ multiplex PCR; TCRdb's copy has only in-frame clones and leaves some out. The table lists 110,000 or so clones, roughly 94% of them singletons. This material consisted of peripheral blood, taken at surgery. These receptors came from a boy in the first two years of life with hemimegalencephaly and intractable seizures. Each CDR3 is given with its conserved first and last residue. D genes are given only for firm matches. For some rows the clone size is stated as once, few or many, or as a class when expanded; others skip it.

abundance,d_gene,j_gene,v_gene,len,CDR3aa,CDR3nt
once,-,TRBJ2-7,TRBV10-3,14,CAISRPGGGGEQYF,TGTGCCATCAGTAGGCCAGGAGGGGGAGGCGAGCAGTACTTC
once,TRBD2,TRBJ2-7,TRBV5-1,16,CASSFSLAGGSYEQYF,TGCGCCAGCAGCTTTTCTCTAGCGGGGGGCTCCTACGAGCAGTACTTC
-,TRBD1,TRBJ2-3,TRBV18,18,CASSRGQGAPFVTDTQYF,TGTGCCAGCTCACGAGGACAGGGGGCGCCCTTCGTCACAGATACGCAGTATTTT
-,-,TRBJ1-3,TRBV9,12,CASSGQGNTIYF,TGTGCCAGCAGCGGACAGGGAAACACCATATATTTT
-,-,TRBJ2-1,TRBV7-9,11,CASSLAHEEFF,TGTGCCAGCAGCTTAGCGCATGAGGAGTTCTTC
few,-,TRBJ2-7,TRBV4-2,13,CASSPWEGYEQYF,TGTGCCAGCAGCCCATGGGAAGGGTACGAGCAGTACTTC
-,TRBD1,TRBJ1-3,TRBV4-1,16,CASSQDEGQFRNTIYF,TGCGCCAGCAGCCAAGATGAGGGACAGTTCCGGAACACCATATATTTT
-,TRBD1,TRBJ2-7,TRBV4-1,16,CASSQDKGQGVREQYF,TGCGCCAGCAGCCAAGATAAGGGACAGGGGGTCAGGGAGCAGTACTTC
-,TRBD1,TRBJ2-7,TRBV9,15,CASSARGQGAHEQYF,TGTGCCAGCAGCGCTAGGGGACAGGGGGCCCACGAGCAGTACTTC
-,-,TRBJ1-5,TRBV27,19,CASSFTVLGGQGRFQPQHF,TGTGCCAGCAGTTTTACGGTGTTGGGTGGGCAGGGTAGATTTCAGCCCCAGCATTTT
-,TRBD2,TRBJ2-7,TRBV10-3,16,CATRGSGRFFSYEQYF,TGTGCCACCAGGGGTAGCGGGAGGTTTTTCTCCTACGAGCAGTACTTC
-,-,TRBJ2-7,TRBV2,10,CASSGYEQYF,TGTGCCAGCAGTGGCTACGAGCAGTACTTC
-,-,TRBJ1-6,TRBV5-4,13,CASSLDPLWALHF,TGTGCCAGCAGCTTGGATCCCCTATGGGCCCTCCACTTT